This T cell receptor (beta chain) was captured in a study of tumor and adjacent non-tumor tissue in lung cancer. Study results and caveats: TCR diversity was significantly greater in tumor than normal lung tissue.

TCRbeta libraries were built with three rounds of nested PCR, modified from ARM-PCR. From the multiplex PCR reads, TCRdb called clonotypes with MiXCR, one entry per CDR3 protein. The repertoire holds about 200,000 distinct CDR3 sequences, about 71% seen once, with under 30% in the top ten. CDR1 LNHDA and CDR2 SQIVND come from the germline V gene (reference sequence). The CDR3 sequence is 13 residues long. Trimming left V 4 bases short and J 1 base short, with 8 bases between. This sample's RNA came from whole unsorted tissue. As concerns this clonotype: Its specificity is not known.

The sequencing input was lung tumor tissue. This TCR came from a man in his 60s with non-small cell lung cancer. V gene TRBV19 combines with J gene TRBJ2-7; no clear D gene. The CDR3 coding sequence is TGTGCCAGTAGTACACAAATTTCCTACGAGCAGTACTTC. Encoded protein: CASSTQISYEQYF. Together with reference TRBV19 and TRBJ2-7, the CDR3 gives the full variable domain: DGGITQSPKYLFRKEGQNVTLSCEQNLNHDAMYWYRQDPGQGLRLIYYSQIVNDFQKGDIAEGYSVSREKKESFPLTVTSAQKNPTAFYLCASSTQISYEQYFGPGTRLTVT.